The rows below give T cell receptor beta chains drawn from one sample of a study of CD8+ T cells in alopecia areata. Assay: immunoSEQ multiplex PCR; the TCRdb copy retains only in-frame clones and omits some. The sample includes some 42,000 clones, more than 90% of them seen just once. The sample here was CD8+ T cells sorted from blood, taken at week 24, from a patient treated with tofacitinib. These receptors originate from a human donor with alopecia areata. Each CDR3 is given without its conserved first and last residue. Fields, in order: J gene, V gene, CDR3 protein.

j_call: TRBJ2-1; v_call: TRBV7-8; cdr3_aa: ASSLGQGLSYNEQF
j_call: TRBJ2-7; v_call: TRBV7-8; cdr3_aa: ASSLGLGDSYEQY
j_call: TRBJ1-6; v_call: TRBV15; cdr3_aa: ATSTRDRHNSPLH
j_call: TRBJ2-5; v_call: TRBV19; cdr3_aa: ASSLRDRPQETQY
j_call: TRBJ2-3; v_call: TRBV29-1; cdr3_aa: SVEGLDRESTDTQY
j_call: TRBJ2-1; v_call: TRBV6-6; cdr3_aa: ASSPFRRGGPGEQF
j_call: TRBJ2-3; v_call: TRBV11-3; cdr3_aa: ASSREGAEDTQY
j_call: TRBJ2-5; v_call: TRBV4-1; cdr3_aa: ASSQTLLGETQY
j_call: TRBJ2-7; v_call: TRBV28; cdr3_aa: ASTPRTEGYEQY
j_call: TRBJ2-1; v_call: TRBV29-1; cdr3_aa: SVEEGGQGSYNEQF
j_call: TRBJ1-5; v_call: TRBV14; cdr3_aa: ASSADGSNQPQH
j_call: TRBJ1-2; v_call: TRBV29-1; cdr3_aa: SVEDLEYYGYT
j_call: TRBJ2-7; v_call: TRBV27; cdr3_aa: ASSYPGGKDVGEQY